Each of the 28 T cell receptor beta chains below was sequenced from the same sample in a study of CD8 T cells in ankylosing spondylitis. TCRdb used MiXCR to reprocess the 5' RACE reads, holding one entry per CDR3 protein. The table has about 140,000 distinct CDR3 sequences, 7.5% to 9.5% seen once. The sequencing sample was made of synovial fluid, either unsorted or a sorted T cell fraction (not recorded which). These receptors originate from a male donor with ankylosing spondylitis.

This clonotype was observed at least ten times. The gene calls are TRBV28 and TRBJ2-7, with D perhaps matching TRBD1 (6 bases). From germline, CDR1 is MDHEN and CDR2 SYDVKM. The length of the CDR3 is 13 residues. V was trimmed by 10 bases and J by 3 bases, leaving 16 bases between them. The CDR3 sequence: CATQPGQNYEQYF. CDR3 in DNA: TGTGCCACCCAACCGGGACAAAACTACGAGCAGTACTTC.

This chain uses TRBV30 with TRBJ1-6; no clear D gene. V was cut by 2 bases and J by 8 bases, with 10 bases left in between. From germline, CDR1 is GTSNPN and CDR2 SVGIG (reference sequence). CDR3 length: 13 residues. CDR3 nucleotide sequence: TGTGCCTGGAGTTGGGCAGGACATTCACCCCTCCACTTT. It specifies CAWSWAGHSPLHF.

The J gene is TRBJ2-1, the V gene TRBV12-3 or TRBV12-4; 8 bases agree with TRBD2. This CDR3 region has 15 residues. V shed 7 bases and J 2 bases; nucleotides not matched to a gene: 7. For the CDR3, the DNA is TGTGCCAGCATCCAAGCGGGAGCGGCCTACAATGAGCAGTTCTTC. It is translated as CASIQAGAAYNEQFF.

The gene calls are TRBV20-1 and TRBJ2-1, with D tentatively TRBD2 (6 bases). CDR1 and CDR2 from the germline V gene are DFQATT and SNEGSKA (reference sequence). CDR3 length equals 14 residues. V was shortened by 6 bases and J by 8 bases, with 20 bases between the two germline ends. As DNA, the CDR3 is TGCAGTGCATCAGCGGGTTCCGAGGGCTATGAGCAGTTCTTC. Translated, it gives CSASAGSEGYEQFF.

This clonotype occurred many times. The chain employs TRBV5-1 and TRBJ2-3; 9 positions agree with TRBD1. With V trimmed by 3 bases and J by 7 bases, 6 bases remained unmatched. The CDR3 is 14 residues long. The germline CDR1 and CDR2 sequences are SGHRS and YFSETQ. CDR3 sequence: CASSSQGASYTQYF. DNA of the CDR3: TGCGCCAGCAGCTCACAGGGGGCTTCCTATACGCAGTATTTT. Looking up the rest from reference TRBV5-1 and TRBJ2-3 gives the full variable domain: KAGVTQTPRYLIKTRGQQVTLSCSPISGHRSVSWYQQTPGQGLQFLFEYFSETQRNKGNFPGRFSGRQFSNSRSEMNVSTLELGDSALYLCASSSQGASYTQYFGPGTRLTVL.

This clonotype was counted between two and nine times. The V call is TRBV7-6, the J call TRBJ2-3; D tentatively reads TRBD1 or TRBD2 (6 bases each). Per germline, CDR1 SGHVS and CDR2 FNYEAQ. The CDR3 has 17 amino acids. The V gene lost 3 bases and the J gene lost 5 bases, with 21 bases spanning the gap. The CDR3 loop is CASSFPRRGRRRDTQYF. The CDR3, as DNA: TGTGCCAGCAGCTTTCCAAGGAGGGGGAGGCGGCGAGATACGCAGTATTTT. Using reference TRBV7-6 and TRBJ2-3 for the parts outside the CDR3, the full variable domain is GAGVSQSPRYKVTKRGQDVALRCDPISGHVSLYWYRQALGQGPEFLTYFNYEAQQDKSGLPNDRFSAERPEGSISTLTIQRTEQRDSAMYRCASSFPRRGRRRDTQYFGPGTRLTVL.

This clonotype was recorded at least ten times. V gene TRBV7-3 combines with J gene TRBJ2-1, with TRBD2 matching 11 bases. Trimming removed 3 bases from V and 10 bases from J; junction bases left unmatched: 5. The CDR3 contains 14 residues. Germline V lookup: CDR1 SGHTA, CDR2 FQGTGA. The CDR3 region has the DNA TGTGCCAGCAGCTTTAGCGGGGGGGCCGGAGAGCAGTTCTTC. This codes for CASSFSGGAGEQFF.

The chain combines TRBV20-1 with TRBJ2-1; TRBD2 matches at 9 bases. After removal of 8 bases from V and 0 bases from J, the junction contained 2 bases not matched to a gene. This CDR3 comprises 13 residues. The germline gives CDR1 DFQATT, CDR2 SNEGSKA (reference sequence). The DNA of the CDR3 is TGCAGTCTTAGCGGGAGCTCCTACAATGAGCAGTTCTTC. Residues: CSLSGSSYNEQFF.

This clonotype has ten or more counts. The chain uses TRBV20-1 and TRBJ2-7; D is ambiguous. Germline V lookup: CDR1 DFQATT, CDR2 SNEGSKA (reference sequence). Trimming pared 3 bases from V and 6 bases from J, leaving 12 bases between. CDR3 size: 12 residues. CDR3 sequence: CSASFASREQYF. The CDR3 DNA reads TGCAGTGCTAGTTTCGCTAGTCGCGAGCAGTACTTC.

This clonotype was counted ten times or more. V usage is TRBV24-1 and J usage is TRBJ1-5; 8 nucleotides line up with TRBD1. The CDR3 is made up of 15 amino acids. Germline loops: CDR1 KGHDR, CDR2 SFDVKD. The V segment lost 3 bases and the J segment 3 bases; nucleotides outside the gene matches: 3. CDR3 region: CATSDGQGVNQPQHF. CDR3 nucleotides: TGTGCCACCAGTGATGGACAGGGAGTCAATCAGCCCCAGCATTTT.

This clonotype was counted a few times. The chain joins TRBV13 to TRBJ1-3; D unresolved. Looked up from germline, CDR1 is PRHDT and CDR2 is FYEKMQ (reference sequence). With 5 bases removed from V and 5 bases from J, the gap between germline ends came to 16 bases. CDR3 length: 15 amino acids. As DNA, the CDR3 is TGTGCCAGCAGCCCCCGTGGGGAACGTAGAAACACCATATATTTT. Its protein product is CASSPRGERRNTIYF.

CDR3 residues: CASSGLEAGELFF. CDR3 coding DNA: TGTGCCAGCAGCGGACTAGAGGCCGGGGAGCTGTTTTTT. V usage is TRBV6-2 or TRBV6-3 and J usage is TRBJ2-2, with 7 bases fitting TRBD2. There are 13 residues in the CDR3. CDR1 MNHEY and CDR2 SVGEGT come from the germline V gene. Unmatched junction bases numbered 4, after V lost 6 bases and J lost 6 bases.

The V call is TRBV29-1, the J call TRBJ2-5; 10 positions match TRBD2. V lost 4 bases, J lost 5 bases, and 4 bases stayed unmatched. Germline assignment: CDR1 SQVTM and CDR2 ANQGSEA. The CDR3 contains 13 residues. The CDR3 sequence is CSVGKRGGETQYF. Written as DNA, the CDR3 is TGCAGCGTTGGGAAGCGGGGGGGTGAGACCCAGTACTTC. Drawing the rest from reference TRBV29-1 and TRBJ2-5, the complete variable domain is SAVISQKPSRDICQRGTSLTIQCQVDSQVTMMFWYRQQPGQSLTLIATANQGSEATYESGFVIDKFPISRPNLTFSTLTVSNMSPEDSSIYLCSVGKRGGETQYFGPGTRLLVL.

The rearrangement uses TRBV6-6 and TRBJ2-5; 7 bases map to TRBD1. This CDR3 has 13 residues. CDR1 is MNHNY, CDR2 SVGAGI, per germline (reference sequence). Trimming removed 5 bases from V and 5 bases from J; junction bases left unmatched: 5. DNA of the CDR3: TGTGCCAGCAGTCAGCGACAGGGCGAGACCCAGTACTTC. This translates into CASSQRQGETQYF.

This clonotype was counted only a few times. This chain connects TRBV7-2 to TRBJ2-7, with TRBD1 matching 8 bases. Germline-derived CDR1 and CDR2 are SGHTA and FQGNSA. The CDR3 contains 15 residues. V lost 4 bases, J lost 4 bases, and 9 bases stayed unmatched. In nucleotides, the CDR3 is TGTGCCAGCAGCTCTTGGACAGGGCCCGGGTACGAGCAGTACTTC. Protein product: CASSSWTGPGYEQYF.

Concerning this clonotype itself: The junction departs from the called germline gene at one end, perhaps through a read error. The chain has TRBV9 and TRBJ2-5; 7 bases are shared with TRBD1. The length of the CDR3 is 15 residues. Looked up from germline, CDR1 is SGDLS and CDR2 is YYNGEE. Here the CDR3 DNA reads TGTGCCAGCAGCCGGGACAGAGGCAGAGAAGAGGCCCAGTACTTC. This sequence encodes CASSRDRGREEAQYF. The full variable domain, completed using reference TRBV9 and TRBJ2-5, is DSGVTQTPKHLITATGQRVTLRCSPRSGDLSVYWYQQSLDQGLQFLIQYYNGEERAKGNILERFSAQQFPDLHSELNLSSLELGDSALYFCASSRDRGREEAQYFGPGTRLLVL.

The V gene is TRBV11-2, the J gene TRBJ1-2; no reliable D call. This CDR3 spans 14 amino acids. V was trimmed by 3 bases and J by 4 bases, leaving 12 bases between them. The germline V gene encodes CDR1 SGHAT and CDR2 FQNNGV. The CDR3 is CASSFPRRFYGYTF. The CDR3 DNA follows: TGTGCCAGCAGCTTTCCGCGGCGATTCTATGGCTACACCTTC.

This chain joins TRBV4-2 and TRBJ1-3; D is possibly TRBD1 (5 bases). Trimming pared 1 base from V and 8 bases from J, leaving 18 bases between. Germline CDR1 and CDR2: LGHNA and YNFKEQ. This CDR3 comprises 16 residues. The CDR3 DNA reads TGTGCCAGCAGCCAAGGGGGACCGGGATATGGGTACACCATATATTTT. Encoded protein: CASSQGGPGYGYTIYF.

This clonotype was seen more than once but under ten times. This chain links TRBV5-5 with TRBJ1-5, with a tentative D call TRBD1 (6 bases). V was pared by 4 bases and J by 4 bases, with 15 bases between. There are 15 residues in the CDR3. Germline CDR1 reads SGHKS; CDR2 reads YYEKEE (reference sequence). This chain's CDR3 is CASSLRGDPNQPQHF. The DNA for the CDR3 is TGTGCCAGCAGCCTCAGGGGAGACCCAAATCAGCCCCAGCATTTT.

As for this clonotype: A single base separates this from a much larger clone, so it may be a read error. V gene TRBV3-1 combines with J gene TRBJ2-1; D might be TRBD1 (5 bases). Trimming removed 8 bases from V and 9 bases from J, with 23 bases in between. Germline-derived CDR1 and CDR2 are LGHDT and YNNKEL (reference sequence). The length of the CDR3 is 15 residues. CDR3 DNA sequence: TGTGCCAGCTGCCGAGCAAGGGGCGAGGTTAGTGAGCAGTTCTTC. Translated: CASCRARGEVSEQFF.

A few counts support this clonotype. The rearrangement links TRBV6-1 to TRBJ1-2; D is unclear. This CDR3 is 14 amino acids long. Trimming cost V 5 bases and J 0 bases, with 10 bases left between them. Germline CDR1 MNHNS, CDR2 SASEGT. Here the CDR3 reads CASSPLAANYGYTF. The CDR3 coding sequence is TGTGCCAGCAGTCCCCTGGCTGCTAACTATGGCTACACCTTC.

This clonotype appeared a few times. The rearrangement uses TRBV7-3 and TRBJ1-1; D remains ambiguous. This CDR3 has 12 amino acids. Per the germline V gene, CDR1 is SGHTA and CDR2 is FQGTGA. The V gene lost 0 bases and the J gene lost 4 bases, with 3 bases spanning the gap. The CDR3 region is CASSLTLTEAFF. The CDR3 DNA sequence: TGTGCCAGCAGCTTAACCCTCACTGAAGCTTTCTTT.

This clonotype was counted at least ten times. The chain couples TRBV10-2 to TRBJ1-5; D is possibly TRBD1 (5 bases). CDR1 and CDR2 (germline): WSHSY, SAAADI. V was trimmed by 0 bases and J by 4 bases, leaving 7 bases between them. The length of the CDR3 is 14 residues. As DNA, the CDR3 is TGCGCCAGCAGTGAGTCGGGACTTAATCAGCCCCAGCATTTT. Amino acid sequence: CASSESGLNQPQHF.

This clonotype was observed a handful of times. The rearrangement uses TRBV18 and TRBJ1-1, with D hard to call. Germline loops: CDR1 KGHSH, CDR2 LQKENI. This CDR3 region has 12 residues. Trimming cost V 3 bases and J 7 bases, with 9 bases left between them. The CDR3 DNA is TGTGCCAGCTCACCGTCTAGGGATGAAGCTTTCTTT. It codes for CASSPSRDEAFF.

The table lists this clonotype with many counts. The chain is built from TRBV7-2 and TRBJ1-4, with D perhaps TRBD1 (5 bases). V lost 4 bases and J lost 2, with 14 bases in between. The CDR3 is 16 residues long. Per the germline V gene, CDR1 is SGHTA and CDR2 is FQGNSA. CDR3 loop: CASSSAWGRTNEKLFF. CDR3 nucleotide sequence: TGTGCCAGCAGCTCGGCGTGGGGGAGGACTAATGAAAAACTGTTTTTT.

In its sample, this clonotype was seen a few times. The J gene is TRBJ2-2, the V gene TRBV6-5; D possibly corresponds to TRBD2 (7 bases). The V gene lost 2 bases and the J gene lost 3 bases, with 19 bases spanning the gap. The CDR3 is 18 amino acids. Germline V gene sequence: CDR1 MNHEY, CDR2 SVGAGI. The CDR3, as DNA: TGTGCCAGCAGTTACACTTTCTCAGGGGCGGGGGACACCGGGGAGCTGTTTTTT. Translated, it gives CASSYTFSGAGDTGELFF.

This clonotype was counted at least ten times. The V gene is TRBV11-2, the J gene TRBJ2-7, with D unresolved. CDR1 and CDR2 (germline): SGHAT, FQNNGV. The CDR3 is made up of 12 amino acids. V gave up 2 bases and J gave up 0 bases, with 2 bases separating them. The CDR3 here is CASSLSSYEQYF. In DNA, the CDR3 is TGTGCCAGCAGCTTAAGCTCCTACGAGCAGTACTTC.

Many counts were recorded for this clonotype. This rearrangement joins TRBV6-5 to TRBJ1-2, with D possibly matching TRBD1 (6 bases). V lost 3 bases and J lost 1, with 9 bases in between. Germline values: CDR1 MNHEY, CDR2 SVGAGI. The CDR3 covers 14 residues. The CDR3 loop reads CASSYQGINYGYTF. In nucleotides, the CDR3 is TGTGCCAGCAGTTATCAGGGGATTAACTATGGCTACACCTTC.